Listed here are 6 T cell receptor beta chains from one sample, sequenced in a study of human T cells and chemical hapten exposure. One entry per CDR3 protein, called by TCRdb with MiXCR from the RACE reads. The data show hundreds of thousands of distinct CDR3 sequences, about 6.9% seen once. Time point: patch test 2, 6 weeks after DPC sensitization. Treatment noted: therapeutic diphenylcyclopropenone sensitization with weekly scalp DPC. Here the sequenced sample was whole blood, taken in connection with sensitization to the hapten diphenylcyclopropenone (DPC). The origin of the receptors is a woman aged 18-29 years with alopecia areata. Some clones in this sample may be carry-over from other donors' samples.

Ten or more counts support this clonotype. This chain connects TRBV2 to TRBJ1-5, with a tentative D call TRBD1 (5 bases). The CDR3 sequence is 14 residues long. Germline V CDR1 and CDR2: SNHLY, FYNNEI. Trimming took 5 bases from V and 7 from J, leaving 15 bases between them. The chain's CDR3 is CASSRGGALQPQHF. The CDR3 region has the DNA TGTGCCAGCAGTCGTGGAGGGGCCTTACAGCCCCAGCATTTT. Full variable domain (outside the CDR3, taken from reference TRBV2 and TRBJ1-5): EPEVTQTPSHQVTQMGQEVILRCVPISNHLYFYWYRQILGQKVEFLVSFYNNEISEKSEIFDDQFSVERPDGSNFTLKIRSTKLEDSAMYFCASSRGGALQPQHFGDGTRLSIL.

The table lists this clonotype with a few counts. The J gene is TRBJ1-2, the V gene TRBV5-5; TRBD1 might be the D (5 bases). Trimming shortened V by 1 base and J by 0 bases, and 13 bases separated the two germline ends. CDR3 length equals 16 residues. Germline V gene sequence: CDR1 SGHKS, CDR2 YYEKEE (reference sequence). The CDR3 loop is CASSLRGPEANYGYTF. The DNA of the CDR3 is TGTGCCAGCAGCTTGAGGGGCCCAGAAGCTAACTATGGCTACACCTTC.

This clonotype was detected ten times or more. The chain recombines TRBV25-1 with TRBJ2-2, with 14 bases aligning to TRBD2. Unmatched junction bases numbered 4, after V lost 1 base and J lost 3 bases. Germline V gene sequence: CDR1 MGHDK, CDR2 SYGVNS. The CDR3 sequence is 18 residues long. DNA for the CDR3: TGTGCCAGCAGTGAATTAGGGACTAGCGGGGGCCACACCGGGGAGCTGTTTTTT. As protein: CASSELGTSGGHTGELFF.

This clonotype was detected many times. The chain combines TRBV20-1 with TRBJ2-3, with a weak D call TRBD1 (8 bases). The CDR3 is 15 amino acids. The V and J ends lost 6 bases and 6 bases respectively, with 22 bases between them. Germline V gene sequence: CDR1 DFQATT, CDR2 SNEGSKA (reference sequence). CDR3 loop: CSAPGGGGEFDTQYF. The CDR3 nucleotides are TGCAGTGCCCCAGGGGGCGGGGGTGAATTTGATACGCAGTATTTT.

The chain couples TRBV3-1 to TRBJ2-5; D is uncertain. Trimming pared 1 base from V and 2 bases from J, leaving 8 bases between. There are 14 residues in the CDR3. From germline, CDR1 is LGHDT and CDR2 YNNKEL (reference sequence). CDR3 coding DNA: TGTGCCAGCAGCCAAGCCTACAGTCAAGAGACCCAGTACTTC. This codes for CASSQAYSQETQYF.

This CDR3 is CASSGFRDNSPLHF. The DNA of the CDR3 is TGTGCCAGCAGTGGATTCCGGGACAATTCACCCCTCCACTTT. This sequence joins TRBV2 and TRBJ1-6, with a tentative D call TRBD1 (5 bases). This CDR3 comprises 14 residues. Germline V gene data show CDR1 as SNHLY and CDR2 as FYNNEI. V was shortened by 4 bases and J by 7 bases, with 11 bases between the two germline ends.